The subject of this entry is one T cell receptor (beta chain). The sample comes from a study of OX40 agonist ivuxolimab in advanced cancers. The V segment lost 4 bases and the J segment 2 bases; nucleotides outside the gene matches: 1. The CDR3 totals 12 residues. From germline, CDR1 is GTSNPN and CDR2 SVGIG (reference sequence). Here immunoSEQ multiplex PCR was the method, and the copy in TCRdb shows in-frame clones only, minus some. The data contain 25,000 or so clones, about 87% of them singletons. The sample here was CD4+ or CD8+ T cells sorted from blood, taken in a trial of the OX40 agonist ivuxolimab. The gene calls are TRBV30 and TRBJ2-5; the match to TRBD2 covers 7 bases. The sequence was obtained from an adult with an advanced solid tumor such as melanoma, head and neck, liver or kidney cancer. The CDR3 loop is CAWTSGQETQYF. For the CDR3, the DNA is TGTGCCTGGACTAGCGGACAAGAGACCCAGTACTTC.